This TCR beta chain was found in a study of T cell responses to AZD1222 COVID-19 vaccine. This clone was detected once. The antigen is undetermined. This CDR3 region has 15 residues. CDR1 and CDR2 from the germline V gene are SEHNR and FQNEAQ (reference sequence). Trimming removed 5 bases from V and 0 bases from J, with 12 bases in between. Data came from immunoSEQ multiplex PCR; TCRdb stores just in-frame clones and leaves some out. The sample consists of around 160,000 clones, around 94% of them appearing once. Whole-study results and caveats: Clonal diversity was possibly underestimated, and white British individuals and females predominated among donors.

Sequences were derived from peripheral blood, sampled on day 0 of AZD1222 vaccination. The chain couples TRBV7-9 to TRBJ2-3; unclear D gene. The TCR comes from an adult in good health. The CDR3 loop is CASSARRSSTDTQYF. The CDR3 bases are TGTGCCAGCAGCGCGAGACGGAGCAGCACAGATACGCAGTATTTT.